The source of this TCR beta chain is a study of T cells in Graves' hyperthyroidism and ophthalmopathy. Overall study findings and caveats: From stable hyperthyroidism, ophthalmopathy was separated by a 13 V-J model. Blood also showed most of the thyroid clonotypes that were expanded above 0.001.

The CDR3 sequence is 15 residues long. Losses at the gene ends were 6 bases for V and 4 bases for J; bases not matched to a gene: 11. CDR1 LNHDA and CDR2 SQIVND come from the germline V gene (reference sequence). A note on this clonotype: Its antigen remains unidentified.

Patients aged 18 to 65 had newly diagnosed hyperthyroidism lasting under 2 months. From RNA transcripts, TCR beta CDR3 regions were amplified. The primer set for the first-round RT-PCR of the TCR CDR3 was HTBI. Each CDR3 protein gets one entry after TCRdb re-called the multiplex PCR reads with MiXCR. The table lists hundreds of thousands of distinct CDR3 sequences, around 13% of them singletons. This chain uses TRBV19 with TRBJ2-7, with 8 positions matching TRBD1. The specimen sequenced was blood. This TCR was sampled from a young woman with Graves' hyperthyroidism. The CDR3 loop reads CASSHPGGPTYEQYF. CDR3 nucleotide sequence: TGTGCCAGTAGCCACCCAGGGGGCCCTACTTACGAGCAGTACTTC.